This record concerns one TCR beta chain sequence. What it recognizes is unknown. The data are from a study of T cell responses to AZD1222 COVID-19 vaccine. Produced via immunoSEQ multiplex PCR; TCRdb's table is partial and in-frame only. The table lists some 86,000 clones, around 80% of them singletons, with around a fifth in the top ten. This CDR3 comprises 13 residues. Germline V CDR1 and CDR2: SEHNR, FQNEAQ (reference sequence). Trimming removed 2 bases from V and 7 bases from J, with 12 bases in between. Findings and caveats of the study: After two AZD1222 doses, spike-specific TCR breadth and depth rose versus day 0.

The chain joins TRBV7-9 to TRBJ2-7, with D possibly TRBD2 on 5 matching bases. This receptor was obtained from an adult in good health. This material consisted of peripheral blood, taken on day 0 of AZD1222 vaccination. As DNA, the CDR3 is TGTGCCAGCAGCTTATTGACCGCGGGTGAGCAGTACTTC. It encodes CASSLLTAGEQYF.